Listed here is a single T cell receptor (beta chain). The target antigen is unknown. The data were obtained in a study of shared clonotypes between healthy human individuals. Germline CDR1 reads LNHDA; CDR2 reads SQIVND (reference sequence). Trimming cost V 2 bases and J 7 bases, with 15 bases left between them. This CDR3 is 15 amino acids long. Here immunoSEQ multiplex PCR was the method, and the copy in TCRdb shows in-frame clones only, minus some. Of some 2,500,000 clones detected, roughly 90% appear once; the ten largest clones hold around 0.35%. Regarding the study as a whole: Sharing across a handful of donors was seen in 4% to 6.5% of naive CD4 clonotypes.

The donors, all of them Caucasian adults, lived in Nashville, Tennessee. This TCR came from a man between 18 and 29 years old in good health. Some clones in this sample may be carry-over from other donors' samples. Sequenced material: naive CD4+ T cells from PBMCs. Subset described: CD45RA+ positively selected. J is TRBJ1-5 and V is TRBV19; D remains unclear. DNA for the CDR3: TGTGCCAGTAGTATACTTGGACGGATGGGGCAGCCCCAGCATTTT. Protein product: CASSILGRMGQPQHF.